This is a list of T cell receptor beta chains from one sample in a study of shared clonotypes between healthy human individuals. TCRdb's copy holds only in-frame clones and misses some; the assay was immunoSEQ multiplex PCR. The sample comprises about 2.1 million clones, just under 95% of which are singletons, and roughly 1.7% rests with the top ten. Material: naive CD8+ T cells from PBMCs. These receptors originate from a man younger than 35 in good health. Some clones in this sample may be carry-over from other donors' samples. Both conserved end residues are trimmed from each CDR3.

j_call,v_call,cdr3_aa
TRBJ1-2,TRBV28,ASTPPTDPNGYT
TRBJ1-5,TRBV7-6,ASSQDSRNQPQH
TRBJ2-1,TRBV27,ASAQSGGNEQF
TRBJ1-3,TRBV11-2,ASSLRTGRSSGNTIY
TRBJ1-5,TRBV5-1,ASSSPYRVRGNGNQPQH
TRBJ2-7,TRBV6-1,ASSEAPTSTSEQY
TRBJ2-7,TRBV5-6,ASTLAGVVYEQY
TRBJ2-1,TRBV27,ASSTTGIGEQF
TRBJ1-2,TRBV4-1,ASSLTDRPNYGYT
TRBJ2-3,TRBV7-9,ASSLGQYLPSTDTQY
TRBJ2-7,TRBV10-1,ASSWDRGYEQY
TRBJ2-1,TRBV7-2,ASSLDKFLNNEQF
TRBJ2-3,TRBV6-5,ASSYSSLDTQY
TRBJ1-1,TRBV7-8,ASSTPDSNMNTEAF